Listed here are 12 T cell receptor beta chains from one sample, sequenced in a study of Tregs in tolerant kidney transplant recipients. Profiled with immunoSEQ multiplex PCR; TCRdb holds only in-frame clones, not every one. The repertoire holds 95,000 or so clones, approximately 93% seen once, with approximately 1.5% in the top ten. The nonmyeloablative bone marrow transplants came from related graft donors, with transient mixed chimerism. The sequencing used CD4+ T cells from blood (PBMCs), collected 12 months after the transplant. The receptors were gathered from a human patient who received a combined kidney and bone marrow transplant. Some T cells may be the graft donor's.

This chain connects TRBV6-6 to TRBJ1-5, with D maybe TRBD1 (6 bases). From germline, CDR1 is MNHNY and CDR2 SVGAGI (reference sequence). The ends were cut back, 0 bases at V and 6 bases at J, with 12 bases in the middle. The CDR3 has 15 amino acids. In DNA form, the CDR3 reads TGTGCCAGCAGTTACTCCCCCACAGGGAGTCAGCCCCAGCATTTT. Protein: CASSYSPTGSQPQHF.

The V call is TRBV7-3, the J call TRBJ2-7; 10 positions match TRBD2. The CDR3 covers 15 residues. V shed 2 bases, J shed 4 bases, and the junction held 5 bases outside the gene matches. Germline CDR1 reads SGHTA; CDR2 reads FQGTGA. The CDR3 nucleotides read TGTGCCAGCAGCTTACCTAGCGGGAGAGAATACGAGCAGTACTTC. Translation gives CASSLPSGREYEQYF.

The chain uses TRBV29-1 and TRBJ2-1; D not certain. Trimming stripped 4 bases from V and 0 bases from J, with 10 bases between. Germline V gene sequence: CDR1 SQVTM, CDR2 ANQGSEA. The CDR3 contains 14 residues. This chain's CDR3 is CSVVEVSSYNEQFF. DNA for the CDR3: TGCAGCGTTGTCGAGGTTAGCTCCTACAATGAGCAGTTCTTC.

V and J are TRBV5-6 and TRBJ2-5; 12 bases are a match to TRBD2. The V gene's germline CDR1 is SGHDT and CDR2 YYEEEE. With 1 base clipped from V and 2 bases from J, the junction kept 3 bases outside the gene matches. The length of the CDR3 is 16 residues. The CDR3 region has the DNA TGTGCCAGCAGCTTGCCCGGGACTAGCGGGCAAGAGACCCAGTACTTC. Translating it yields CASSLPGTSGQETQYF.

The gene calls are TRBV18 and TRBJ1-2; no firm D call. The CDR3 is 13 residues long. The V end lost 2 bases, the J end lost 4 bases, and 8 bases lay between the germline ends. Germline V lookup: CDR1 KGHSH, CDR2 LQKENI. CDR3 amino acids: CASSPEGSYGYTF. The CDR3 nucleotides are TGTGCCAGCTCACCAGAGGGTTCCTATGGCTACACCTTC.

V is TRBV29-1 and J is TRBJ1-2, with TRBD1 matching 9 bases. CDR3 length: 15 residues. Germline V lookup: CDR1 SQVTM, CDR2 ANQGSEA. The J segment lost 3 bases and the V segment lost 2 bases, leaving 7 bases of the junction unmatched. This CDR3 is CSVELGTGLYYGYTF. The CDR3 nucleotides read TGCAGCGTTGAATTGGGGACAGGGCTATACTATGGCTACACCTTC.

V usage is TRBV15 and J usage is TRBJ2-3, with 8 nucleotides matching TRBD1. Germline trimming cut 3 bases from V and 1 base from J; bases unmatched to any gene: 0. Germline loops: CDR1 LNHNV, CDR2 YYDKDF (reference sequence). This CDR3 comprises 14 residues. The CDR3 DNA is TGTGCCACCAGCAGGGACAGGGGCACAGATACGCAGTATTTT. Encoded protein: CATSRDRGTDTQYF. The full variable domain, in which reference TRBV15 and TRBJ2-3 provide the parts outside the CDR3, is DAMVIQNPRYQVTQFGKPVTLSCSQTLNHNVMYWYQQKSSQAPKLLFHYYDKDFNNEADTPDNFQSRRPNTSFCFLDIRSPGLGDTAMYLCATSRDRGTDTQYFGPGTRLTVL.

The chain is built from TRBV28 and TRBJ1-1; D perhaps matches TRBD1 (6 bases). The CDR3 consists of 14 residues. Per germline, CDR1 MDHEN and CDR2 SYDVKM. V was pared by 7 bases and J by 1 base, with 13 bases between. CDR3 region: CASNFVGGNTEAFF. The CDR3 nucleotides are TGTGCCAGCAACTTTGTAGGGGGGAACACTGAAGCTTTCTTT.

This rearrangement joins TRBV7-9 to TRBJ2-3; D is unclear. The CDR3 contains 14 residues. Trimming left V 1 base short and J 0 bases short, with 5 bases between. In germline, CDR1 is SEHNR, CDR2 FQNEAQ (reference sequence). The CDR3 spells CASSLDSSTDTQYF. The CDR3 DNA follows: TGTGCCAGCAGCTTAGATTCAAGCACAGATACGCAGTATTTT.

The V gene is TRBV2, the J gene TRBJ1-1; D perhaps matches TRBD1 (6 bases). The CDR3 spans 12 residues. Trimming left V 4 bases short and J 5 bases short, with 8 bases between. Germline V lookup: CDR1 SNHLY, CDR2 FYNNEI. CDR3 nucleotide sequence: TGTGCCAGCAGTGGTCAGGGGACTGAAGCTTTCTTT. It is translated as CASSGQGTEAFF.

The chain has TRBV15 and TRBJ2-7, with a possible D match to TRBD1 (5 bases). Between the trimmed V and J ends, which lost 0 bases and 4 bases, there was a span of 19 bases. The CDR3 runs 17 residues. CDR1 is LNHNV and CDR2 is YYDKDF in the germline V gene (reference sequence). The CDR3 nucleotides read TGTGCCACCAGCAGAGACCTCCATCGACTGAGACAGTACGAGCAGTACTTC. Protein product: CATSRDLHRLRQYEQYF.

A few counts support this clone. The V call is TRBV7-4, the J call TRBJ1-5, with 7 bases that match TRBD1. J lost 6 bases, V lost 1 base, and 3 bases had no gene match. The CDR3 length is 14 residues. From germline, CDR1 is SGHVT and CDR2 SQSDAQ. For the CDR3, the DNA is TGTGCCAGCAGCTTAGAGGCAGGGGGTCAGCCCCAGCATTTT. Translation gives CASSLEAGGQPQHF.